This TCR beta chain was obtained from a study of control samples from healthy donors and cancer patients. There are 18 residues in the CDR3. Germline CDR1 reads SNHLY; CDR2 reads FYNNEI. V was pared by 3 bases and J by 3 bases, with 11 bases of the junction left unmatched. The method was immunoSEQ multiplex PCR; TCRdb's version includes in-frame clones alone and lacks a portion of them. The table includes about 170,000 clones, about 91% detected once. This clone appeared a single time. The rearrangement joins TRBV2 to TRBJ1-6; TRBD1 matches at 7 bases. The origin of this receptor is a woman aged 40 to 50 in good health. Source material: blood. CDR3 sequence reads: CASSEGANRGFYNSPLHF. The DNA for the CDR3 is TGTGCCAGCAGTGAGGGGGCGAACAGGGGTTTCTATAATTCACCCCTCCACTTT.